These 9 T cell receptor beta chains were sequenced from one sample in a study of blood T cell repertoires in COVID-19. The assay was immunoSEQ multiplex PCR, and TCRdb's table has in-frame clones only and misses some. Altogether 400,000 or so clones are present, about 89% being singletons, with the ten largest covering around 1.5%. The sequenced material came from peripheral blood. The receptors were sampled from a woman in her 40s with COVID-19, enrolled during active disease.

The chain links TRBV6-5 to TRBJ2-6, with 9 bases identical to TRBD2. This CDR3 spans 15 amino acids. CDR1 and CDR2 from the germline V gene are MNHEY and SVGAGI. V shed 6 bases, J shed 4 bases, and the junction held 4 bases outside the gene matches. CDR3 amino acids: CASRREGAGANVLTF. CDR3 in DNA: TGTGCCAGCAGGCGGGAGGGGGCCGGGGCCAACGTCCTGACTTTC.

This chain joins TRBV28 and TRBJ2-2, with 8 bases fitting TRBD1. The CDR3 is 16 amino acids. Looked up from germline, CDR1 is MDHEN and CDR2 is SYDVKM. V trimming: 5 bases; J trimming: 1 base; junction bases outside the gene matches: 6. The CDR3 is CASSARQGQNTGELFF. DNA for the CDR3: TGTGCCAGCAGTGCGAGACAGGGGCAGAACACCGGGGAGCTGTTTTTT.

This clone was seen a handful of times. This chain uses TRBV25-1 with TRBJ2-3; tentatively, D is TRBD1 (5 bases). Trimming took off 2 bases at V and 1 base at J, with 10 bases between the two ends. From germline, CDR1 is MGHDK and CDR2 SYGVNS. This CDR3 spans 15 amino acids. CDR3 DNA sequence: TGTGCCAGCAGTGAAGATACGACAGGCACAGATACGCAGTATTTT. Translating it yields CASSEDTTGTDTQYF.

The J gene is TRBJ2-1, the V gene TRBV12-3 or TRBV12-4; possible D gene TRBD1, 5 bases. Deletions cut 6 bases from V and 7 bases from J, with 10 bases between. The CDR3 contains 12 residues. CDR3 DNA: TGTGCCAGCAGACGGACAAGGAATGAGCAGTTCTTC. Its translation: CASRRTRNEQFF.

The chain combines TRBV28 with TRBJ1-2, with TRBD1 matching 7 bases. Germline V lookup: CDR1 MDHEN, CDR2 SYDVKM. The CDR3 contains 16 residues. Trimming cost V 0 bases and J 5 bases; bases outside gene matches: 9. DNA for the CDR3: TGTGCCAGCAGTTTATGGCTACAGGGGTCCCCTTATGGCTACACCTTC. It translates to CASSLWLQGSPYGYTF.

The rearrangement links TRBV5-4 to TRBJ1-3; the D is unclear. Trimming shortened V by 3 bases and J by 0 bases, and 10 bases separated the two germline ends. Germline V gene lookup returns CDR1 SGHNT and CDR2 YYREEE (reference sequence). The CDR3 loop spans 15 amino acids. In DNA form, the CDR3 reads TGTGCCAGCAGCTGGAGAGGGAGCTCTGGAAACACCATATATTTT. It specifies CASSWRGSSGNTIYF.

The V gene is TRBV4-1, the J gene TRBJ2-4; a possible D gene is TRBD2 (6 bases). V lost 4 bases and J lost 6, with 16 bases in between. This CDR3 has 15 amino acids. Germline V gives CDR1 MGHRA, CDR2 YSYEKL. The CDR3 here is CASSLGGGYRNIQYF. DNA for the CDR3: TGCGCCAGCAGCCTAGGTGGGGGGTACCGAAACATTCAGTACTTC.

CDR3 DNA sequence: TGTGCCAGTAGTGAGAATGCCTATGGCTACACCTTC. The encoded protein is CASSENAYGYTF. The chain couples TRBV19 to TRBJ1-2; D gene uncertain. The CDR3 contains 12 residues. Trimming took 5 bases from V and 4 from J, leaving 8 bases between them. Germline V gives CDR1 LNHDA, CDR2 SQIVND (reference sequence).

The chain joins TRBV9 to TRBJ2-1, with D perhaps TRBD1 (5 bases). The germline gives CDR1 SGDLS, CDR2 YYNGEE. The CDR3 extends over 14 amino acids. V lost 0 bases, J lost 7 bases, and 11 bases lay in between. The CDR3 region is CASSVAQGRNEQFF. The CDR3 nucleotides are TGTGCCAGCAGCGTAGCGCAGGGAAGAAATGAGCAGTTCTTC.